A selection of T cell receptor beta chains follows, all from one sample in a study of blood T cell repertoires in COVID-19. The table came from immunoSEQ multiplex PCR; TCRdb's copy has only in-frame clones and leaves some out. The sample consists of 25,000 to 30,000 clones, nearly 85% of them appearing once. The sample consisted of peripheral blood. All receptors come from a man between 65 and 85 years old with active COVID-19. Both conserved end residues are part of each CDR3. A D gene is named only where the DNA matches it firmly. Rows give clone size only sometimes, using once, few, many, or a class for an expanded clone.

size	V	J	D	DNA	CDR3
-	TRBV6-2/TRBV6-3	TRBJ2-3	-	TGTGCCAGCAGTTCCGCGTCCTTCCGACAGGTGGATACGCAGTATTTT	CASSSASFRQVDTQYF
-	TRBV30	TRBJ2-7	TRBD1	TGTGCCTGGAGGATGACAGGGGGCGCCTACGAGCAGTACTTC	CAWRMTGGAYEQYF
-	TRBV28	TRBJ1-1	-	TGTGCCAGCAGTTTGGGAGGGAGGGAGACTGAAGCTTTCTTT	CASSLGGRETEAFF
-	TRBV11-2	TRBJ2-4	-	TGTGCCAGCAGCTTAGGATGGGAGAACATTCAGTACTTC	CASSLGWENIQYF
once	TRBV3-1/TRBV3-2	TRBJ1-6	-	TGTGCCAGCAGCCAAGAGGCGGGGAAGGAATCACCCCTCCACTTT	CASSQEAGKESPLHF
once	TRBV5-1	TRBJ2-5	-	TGCGCCAGCAGCCCCGGGACAATAACTCAAGAGACCCAGTACTTC	CASSPGTITQETQYF
-	TRBV11-3	TRBJ1-1	-	TGTGCCAGCAGCCCCAGGGTTGTGAACACTGAAGCTTTCTTT	CASSPRVVNTEAFF
-	TRBV5-4	TRBJ2-6	-	TGTGCCAGCAGCGTCCCAGGGCTCCGATATGGGGCCAACGTCCTGACTTTC	CASSVPGLRYGANVLTF
-	TRBV14	TRBJ2-3	-	TGTGCCAGCAGCCCCACAGCTGGGGGGGATACGCAGTATTTT	CASSPTAGGDTQYF
once	TRBV7-9	TRBJ2-5	-	TGTGCCAGCAGCTTTTCGCAGGGCGAGACCCAGTACTTC	CASSFSQGETQYF
-	TRBV7-9	TRBJ2-3	TRBD1	TGTGCCAGCAGCCCGGGACAGGGGGCCGTAGATACGCAGTATTTT	CASSPGQGAVDTQYF
-	TRBV5-5	TRBJ1-2	TRBD1	TGTGCCAGCGATTCTCTTGGTGCGACAGGGCCATTTAACTATGGCTACACCTTC	CASDSLGATGPFNYGYTF
-	TRBV30	TRBJ1-1	-	TGTGCCTGGAGTGTCGACAGGACGAACACTGAAGCTTTCTTT	CAWSVDRTNTEAFF
once	TRBV5-1	TRBJ2-3	-	TGCGCCAGCAGCTTGCGTGCTAGCGCCCCTACAGATACGCAGTATTTT	CASSLRASAPTDTQYF
-	TRBV5-6	TRBJ2-7	TRBD1	TGTGCCAGCAGCGTTGTTGGGACAGAGGGAGAGCAGTACTTC	CASSVVGTEGEQYF
few	TRBV5-6	TRBJ2-2	TRBD1	TGTGCCAGCAGCCCACAGGGGGCGGACACCGGGGAGCTGTTTTTT	CASSPQGADTGELFF
-	TRBV14	TRBJ2-6	TRBD2	TGTGCCAGCAGCCAAGTCTCGGGAGGGGTTGGGGCCAACGTCCTGACTTTC	CASSQVSGGVGANVLTF
-	TRBV5-4	TRBJ2-2	-	TGTGCCAGCAGCGCCAGCGGGACCGGGGAGCTGTTTTTT	CASSASGTGELFF
-	TRBV5-1	TRBJ2-3	-	TGCGCCAGCAGCAGGGGCGACAGCACAGATACGCAGTATTTT	CASSRGDSTDTQYF
-	TRBV30	TRBJ1-3	-	TGTGCCTGGAGTGTAGAGAACTCTGGAAACACCATATATTTT	CAWSVENSGNTIYF
-	TRBV6-5	TRBJ1-1	-	TGTGCCAGCAGCCAAACACGACAGGTGAACACTGAAGCTTTCTTT	CASSQTRQVNTEAFF
-	TRBV7-2	TRBJ2-3	TRBD2	TGTGCCAGCAGCTTAGTACCAGCGGGGCCCCATAGCACAGATACGCAGTATTTT	CASSLVPAGPHSTDTQYF
-	TRBV5-6	TRBJ2-7	-	TGTGCCAGCAGCCGATACTTCAACGAGCAGTACTTC	CASSRYFNEQYF
-	TRBV5-4	TRBJ2-5	-	TGTGCCAGCAGCTTGGCCCCGGGACGGGGGCAAGAGACCCAGTACTTC	CASSLAPGRGQETQYF
-	TRBV27	TRBJ2-7	TRBD1	TGTGCCAGCAGTGAAAACAGGGGATACGCCTACGAGCAGTACTTC	CASSENRGYAYEQYF
-	TRBV18	TRBJ2-3	TRBD1	TGTGCCAGCTCACCAGGAGGACAGGTGGATACGCAGTATTTT	CASSPGGQVDTQYF
-	TRBV12-5	TRBJ1-5	-	TGTGCTAGTGGCCCCTCCCGTCCCCAGCATTTT	CASGPSRPQHF
once	TRBV7-2	TRBJ2-3	-	TGTGCCAGCACCTGGGGGGGCTCGGCAGATACGCAGTATTTT	CASTWGGSADTQYF
-	TRBV5-1	TRBJ1-3	-	TGCGCCAGCAGCTTCGGGACATCGGGGGGCAACACCATATATTTT	CASSFGTSGGNTIYF
-	TRBV29-1	TRBJ1-1	-	TGCAGCGTTCGGAGGGGATCTTTGAACACTGAAGCTTTCTTT	CSVRRGSLNTEAFF
-	TRBV9	TRBJ1-5	-	TGTGCCAGCAGCTCCACGGGGTGGAATCAGCCCCAGCATTTT	CASSSTGWNQPQHF
-	TRBV12-3/TRBV12-4	TRBJ1-6	-	TGTGCCAGCAGTTTAAATCAGGCTTCACCCCTCCACTTT	CASSLNQASPLHF
-	TRBV18	TRBJ2-3	TRBD2	TGTGCCAGCTCACCACCCGTCTATAGGAGGACTAGCGGGGGGCGCACAGATACGCAGTATTTT	CASSPPVYRRTSGGRTDTQYF
few	TRBV15	TRBJ2-1	TRBD2	TGTGCCACCAGCAGAGCCCAGGCGGGGGGTTACAATGAGCAGTTCTTC	CATSRAQAGGYNEQFF
-	TRBV7-8	TRBJ2-3	TRBD2	TGTGCCAGCAGCTCACGGACTAGCGGGGCGACGCAGTATTTT	CASSSRTSGATQYF
-	TRBV19	TRBJ2-1	-	TGTGCCAGTAGTATCCGTTGGACACCCCGAACCTACAATGAGCAGTTCTTC	CASSIRWTPRTYNEQFF
-	TRBV21-1	TRBJ2-3	-	TGTGCCAGCAGCAAAGCCGTAAGGAGCGGGGGGGCTAAAGATACGCAGTATTTT	CASSKAVRSGGAKDTQYF
-	TRBV5-1	TRBJ1-3	-	TGCGCCAGCAGCTTGGGGGGGCGAGTTACAGGAAACACCATATATTTT	CASSLGGRVTGNTIYF
-	TRBV28	TRBJ1-6	-	TGTGCCAGCAGTTTGGAGGAGAGGTCACCCCTCCACTTT	CASSLEERSPLHF
-	TRBV25-1	TRBJ2-1	TRBD1	TGTGCCAGCAGCCGCACGACAGGGATTTACAATGAGCAGTTCTTC	CASSRTTGIYNEQFF
-	TRBV19	TRBJ2-1	-	TGTGCCAGTAGTCCTCGGGGGGCGAAAAACAATGAGCAGTTCTTC	CASSPRGAKNNEQFF
-	TRBV18	TRBJ2-6	-	TGTGCCAGCTCGCTACAGGGTAAAGGGGCCAACGTCCTGACTTTC	CASSLQGKGANVLTF
-	TRBV30	TRBJ2-2	-	TGTGCCTGGAGTCCGGACACCGGGGAGCTGTTTTTT	CAWSPDTGELFF
-	TRBV6-2/TRBV6-3	TRBJ2-2	TRBD1	TGTGCCAGCAGTTTGGACAGGGCGAACACCGGGGAGCTGTTTTTT	CASSLDRANTGELFF
-	TRBV5-1	TRBJ2-5	-	TGCGCCAGCAGATGGCGGGGCGGCAACCAAGAGACCCAGTACTTC	CASRWRGGNQETQYF
-	TRBV11-2	TRBJ1-6	-	TGTGCCAGCAGCTTACAGGGAAATAATTCACCCCTCCACTTT	CASSLQGNNSPLHF
-	TRBV27	TRBJ1-2	-	TGTGCCAGCCGGAAGGAGGGGTCTCACTATGGCTACACCTTC	CASRKEGSHYGYTF
few	TRBV4-1	TRBJ2-1	TRBD2	TGCGCCAGCAGCCATATAGGGCTAGCGGGGGCCCGGAGCTCCTACAATGAGCAGTTCTTC	CASSHIGLAGARSSYNEQFF
-	TRBV6-4	TRBJ2-3	TRBD2	TGTGCCAGCAGCGAGGGACTAGCGGGGACAGATACGCAGTATTTT	CASSEGLAGTDTQYF
-	TRBV5-6	TRBJ2-7	-	TGTGCCAGCAACACAGGGGGGGGTGTTTACGAGCAGTACTTC	CASNTGGGVYEQYF
-	TRBV19	TRBJ2-2	TRBD2	TGTGCCAGTAGTCCAGGACTAGCGGGGGCCGGGGAGCTGTTTTTT	CASSPGLAGAGELFF
-	TRBV6-5	TRBJ1-5	-	-	CASILDRVNQPQHF
-	TRBV2	TRBJ2-3	TRBD2	TGTGCCAGCAGTGAGGAGGCGGGGGAAGGAGATACGCAGTATTTT	CASSEEAGEGDTQYF
-	TRBV9	TRBJ2-3	TRBD2	TGTGCCAGCAGCGTAGCAGCGGGGGACACAGATACGCAGTATTTT	CASSVAAGDTDTQYF
-	TRBV10-2	TRBJ1-1	-	TGCGCCAGCAGTGACTATTCACAGGGAAACACTGAAGCTTTCTTT	CASSDYSQGNTEAFF
-	TRBV11-2	TRBJ2-1	TRBD2	TGTGCCAGCAGCTTAGATTCGGCGGGGGGGCTCAGGTCCTACAATGAGCAGTTCTTC	CASSLDSAGGLRSYNEQFF
-	TRBV5-1	TRBJ1-2	-	TGCGCCAGCAGCTTGGGGTGGACAGAGGGCTATGGCTACACCTTC	CASSLGWTEGYGYTF
-	TRBV6-6	TRBJ1-4	-	TGTGCCAGCAGTTACCCTATGCAGGGAAATGAAAAACTGTTTTTT	CASSYPMQGNEKLFF